Listed here are 24 T cell receptor beta chains from one sample, sequenced in a study of blood T cells in healthy people across ages. With a J-beta primer mix and a sample-barcoded 5' primer, a second PCR ran about 7 to 11 cycles. TCRdb itself ran the 5' RACE reads through MiXCR, one entry per CDR3 protein. Of 1,500,000 or so distinct CDR3 sequences in the sample, less than 45% were seen once. Material: blood. The receptors come from a woman between 18 and 30 years old in good health.

For the CDR3, the DNA is TGTGCCAGCAGTCTCCCTACTAGCGGGGGCTACGAGCAGTACTTC. This gives the protein CASSLPTSGGYEQYF. This chain connects TRBV7-2 to TRBJ2-7; 11 positions agree with TRBD2. Germline V lookup: CDR1 SGHTA, CDR2 FQGNSA. V lost 6 bases to trimming and J lost 3 bases; unmatched junction nucleotides: 7. CDR3 length equals 15 residues.

The chain is built from TRBV11-2 and TRBJ1-2, with D unresolved. This CDR3 is 14 amino acids long. V shed 1 base and J shed 8 bases, with 14 bases lying between them. Germline lookup yields CDR1 SGHAT and CDR2 FQNNGV. CDR3 bases: TGTGCCAGCAGCTTAGGGGTCGGTAAAGGAGGCTACACCTTC. Translating gives CASSLGVGKGGYTF.

The CDR3, as DNA: TGCGCCAGCAGTTTCTCGGAAAATAACTATGGCTACACCTTC. The encoded protein is CASSFSENNYGYTF. V is TRBV5-1 and J is TRBJ1-2, with D unresolved. Germline assignment: CDR1 SGHRS and CDR2 YFSETQ. V shed 5 bases and J shed 1 base, with 12 bases lying between them. This CDR3 spans 14 amino acids.

Note on this clonotype: One base away lies a much larger clone, so this may be a sequencing read error. The rearrangement joins TRBV25-1 to TRBJ2-1, with TRBD1 identical over 7 bases. The J call may be incorrect, as the DNA end agrees better with TRBJ2-7. The length of the CDR3 is 17 residues. Per germline, CDR1 MGHDK and CDR2 SYGVNS. The CDR3 reads CASSESRTGGSYNEQYF. CDR3 DNA sequence: TGTGCCAGCAGTGAATCCCGGACAGGAGGCTCCTACAATGAGCAGTACTTC.

V is TRBV27 and J is TRBJ2-7, with TRBD1 matching over 9 bases. The V segment lost 5 bases and the J segment 3 bases; nucleotides outside the gene matches: 14. The CDR3 length is 17 residues. The germline gives CDR1 MNHEY, CDR2 SMNVEV (reference sequence). The CDR3 nucleotides are TGTGCCAGCAGTCCTTACTTTCGACAGGGGGGCATCTACGAGCAGTACTTC. Translated: CASSPYFRQGGIYEQYF.

The J gene is TRBJ2-7, the V gene TRBV3-1, with 12 bases lining up with TRBD2. The J call may not be correct, given that the DNA end is closer to TRBJ2-5. CDR1 and CDR2 (germline): LGHDT, YNNKEL (reference sequence). The CDR3 totals 16 residues. The CDR3 sequence: CASSQALAGGQETQYF. The CDR3 DNA sequence: TGTGCCAGCAGCCAAGCACTAGCGGGAGGCCAAGAGACCCAGTACTTC.

This clonotype was observed a single time. The V gene is TRBV3-1, the J gene TRBJ2-7, with TRBD2 matching 11 bases. CDR3 length equals 15 residues. The V and J ends lost 2 bases and 2 bases, in that order; junction bases with no gene match: 2. Germline CDR1 LGHDT, CDR2 YNNKEL (reference sequence). The CDR3 nucleotides are TGTGCCAGCAGCCAACGGACTAGCGGGCCCTACGAGCAGTACTTC. Translation gives CASSQRTSGPYEQYF.

This clonotype was detected ten times or more. The chain links TRBV12-3 or TRBV12-4 to TRBJ2-1; 7 positions agree with TRBD2. Trimming removed 6 bases from V and 4 bases from J; junction bases left unmatched: 6. The CDR3 is made up of 14 amino acids. CDR3 protein: CASSYLAEYNEQFF. The CDR3 DNA is TGTGCCAGCAGCTATCTAGCGGAATACAATGAGCAGTTCTTC.

The V and J genes are TRBV6-5 and TRBJ2-2; D ambiguous. CDR3 size: 15 residues. Trimming removed 6 bases from V and 4 bases from J, with 15 bases in between. Germline-derived CDR1 and CDR2 are MNHEY and SVGAGI. This CDR3 is CASRRLYSSTGELFF. CDR3 bases: TGTGCCAGCAGACGACTCTATTCGAGCACCGGGGAGCTGTTTTTT.

The chain is built from TRBV30 and TRBJ1-5; D might be TRBD1 (5 bases). The CDR3 runs 13 residues. Germline V gene data show CDR1 as GTSNPN and CDR2 as SVGIG (reference sequence). Between the trimmed V and J ends, which lost 3 bases and 7 bases, there was a span of 13 bases. The CDR3 region is CAWRLQGTQPQHF. The CDR3 bases are TGTGCCTGGAGGCTCCAGGGTACCCAGCCCCAGCATTTT.

The chain is built from TRBV6-5 and TRBJ2-5; 7 bases map to TRBD1. Germline CDR1 reads MNHEY; CDR2 reads SVGAGI. There are 16 residues in the CDR3. Losses at the gene ends were 2 bases for V and 6 bases for J; bases not matched to a gene: 12. CDR3 sequence: CASSYTGQSGGKTQYF. CDR3 DNA: TGTGCCAGCAGTTACACGGGACAGTCGGGTGGAAAGACCCAGTACTTC.

The chain combines TRBV15 with TRBJ2-7, with TRBD2 identical over 12 bases. In germline, CDR1 is LNHNV, CDR2 YYDKDF (reference sequence). This CDR3 region has 16 residues. The trim removed 2 bases at V and 2 bases at J, leaving 4 bases unmatched. For the CDR3, the DNA is TGTGCCACCAGCAGAACTAGCGGGGGGTCACCCTACGAGCAGTACTTC. Protein product: CATSRTSGGSPYEQYF.

The J gene is TRBJ1-4, the V gene TRBV28; no clear D. Deletions cut 5 bases from V and 8 bases from J, with 12 bases between. CDR3 length: 13 residues. The V gene's germline CDR1 is MDHEN and CDR2 SYDVKM. Here the CDR3 reads CASSDLGREKLFF. The CDR3 nucleotides read TGTGCCAGCAGTGACCTAGGGAGGGAAAAACTGTTTTTT.

This clonotype has only one observation. J is TRBJ2-7 and V is TRBV4-2; no definite D call. The CDR3 totals 15 residues. CDR1 and CDR2 from the germline V gene are LGHNA and YNFKEQ. V lost 1 base, J lost 2 bases, and 12 bases lay in between. CDR3 residues: CASSQGGQDAYEQYF. DNA of the CDR3: TGTGCCAGCAGCCAAGGTGGCCAGGACGCCTACGAGCAGTACTTC.

The chain uses TRBV4-1 and TRBJ1-3; 7 bases are shared with TRBD1. The germline V gene has CDR1 MGHRA and CDR2 YSYEKL. The V and J ends lost 4 bases and 1 base, in that order; junction bases with no gene match: 7. The CDR3 totals 16 residues. The CDR3 DNA reads TGCGCCAGCAGCCTCGGGACAGTGGGATCTGGAAACACCATATATTTT. Its translation: CASSLGTVGSGNTIYF.

CDR3 residues: CSAWLLNTEAFF. CDR3 nucleotides: TGCAGCGCATGGCTCCTGAACACTGAAGCTTTCTTT. The V gene is TRBV29-1, the J gene TRBJ1-1; D gene unclear. V was shortened by 7 bases and J by 0 bases, with 9 bases between the two germline ends. CDR3 length equals 12 residues. In germline, CDR1 is SQVTM, CDR2 ANQGSEA.

The gene calls are TRBV12-3 or TRBV12-4 and TRBJ2-7; 9 bases are a match to TRBD1. The length of the CDR3 is 14 residues. V shed 6 bases and J 4 bases; nucleotides not matched to a gene: 7. The CDR3 protein is CASRSTGTGYEQYF. The DNA for the CDR3 is TGTGCCAGCAGGTCCACCGGGACAGGGTACGAGCAGTACTTC.

The rearrangement links TRBV20-1 to TRBJ2-7; D is undetermined. Trimming removed 3 bases at V and 3 bases at J, with 9 bases between. The CDR3 length is 12 residues. CDR1 is DFQATT and CDR2 is SNEGSKA in the germline V gene (reference sequence). Here the CDR3 reads CSASPIGYEQYF. The CDR3 DNA reads as TGCAGTGCTAGTCCCATCGGCTACGAGCAGTACTTC.

The CDR3 DNA reads TGCAGTGCTAGAGAGTGGGCGGGAGGGCCCCATGAGCAGTTCTTC. Amino acid sequence: CSAREWAGGPHEQFF. The chain is built from TRBV20-1 and TRBJ2-1, with TRBD2 matching over 9 bases. CDR3 size: 15 residues. CDR1 is DFQATT, CDR2 SNEGSKA, per germline (reference sequence). Trimming cost V 0 bases and J 8 bases; bases outside gene matches: 8.

Of note for this clonotype: The junction differs from germline at one of its ends, possibly a read error. V is TRBV7-6 and J is TRBJ2-3; no firm D call. Germline V gene data show CDR1 as SGHVS and CDR2 as FNYEAQ. The CDR3 covers 16 residues. CDR3 loop: CTSSLRSQGLADTQYF. The CDR3 region has the DNA TGTACCAGCAGCTTAAGATCTCAAGGGTTGGCAGATACGCAGTATTTT.

About this clonotype itself: This sequence may be a read error, since a much larger clone differs from it by one base. This chain uses TRBV29-1 with TRBJ2-1; possible D gene TRBD2, 6 bases. The end of the DNA fits TRBJ2-7 better, so the J call may be wrong. Germline loops: CDR1 SQVTM, CDR2 ANQGSEA. This CDR3 spans 14 amino acids. The CDR3 nucleotides are TGCAGCGTTCGAGGAGGGCAGGTTAACAATGAGCAGTACTTC. It translates to CSVRGGQVNNEQYF.

The genes are TRBV6-5 and TRBJ1-1; possible D gene TRBD1, 6 bases. The CDR3 contains 15 residues. Trimming took 2 bases from V and 1 from J, leaving 11 bases between them. The germline V gene has CDR1 MNHEY and CDR2 SVGAGI. This CDR3 reads CASSYQMDRNTEAFF. CDR3 DNA sequence: TGTGCCAGCAGTTACCAGATGGACAGGAACACTGAAGCTTTCTTT.

This rearrangement joins TRBV7-9 to TRBJ2-1, with TRBD2 identical over 7 bases. The trim removed 5 bases at V and 4 bases at J, leaving 11 bases unmatched. Germline loops: CDR1 SEHNR, CDR2 FQNEAQ (reference sequence). CDR3 size: 16 residues. CDR3: CASSPGGRRSYNEQFF. DNA for the CDR3: TGTGCCAGCAGCCCCGGGGGGAGGAGATCTTACAATGAGCAGTTCTTC.

This sequence joins TRBV7-2 and TRBJ2-7, with TRBD1 matching 9 bases. This CDR3 spans 14 amino acids. Germline V gene sequence: CDR1 SGHTA, CDR2 FQGNSA. Trimming cost V 5 bases and J 3 bases; bases outside gene matches: 5. CDR3 nucleotide sequence: TGTGCCAGCAGCCACCAGACAGGGGGCTACGAGCAGTACTTC. This codes for CASSHQTGGYEQYF.